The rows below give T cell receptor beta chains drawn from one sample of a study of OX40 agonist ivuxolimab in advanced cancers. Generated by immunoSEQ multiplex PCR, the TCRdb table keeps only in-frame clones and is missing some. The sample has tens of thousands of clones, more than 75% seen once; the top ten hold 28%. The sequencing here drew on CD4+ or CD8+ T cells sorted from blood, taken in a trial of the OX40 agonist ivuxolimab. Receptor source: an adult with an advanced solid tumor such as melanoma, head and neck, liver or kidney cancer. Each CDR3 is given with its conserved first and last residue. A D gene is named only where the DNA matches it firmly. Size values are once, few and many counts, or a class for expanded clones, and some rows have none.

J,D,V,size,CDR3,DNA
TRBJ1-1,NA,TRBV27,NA,CASILWSTEGTEAFF,TGTGCCAGCATTTTATGGTCAACAGAAGGGACTGAAGCTTTCTTT
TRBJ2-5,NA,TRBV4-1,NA,CASSQDFNQETQYF,TGCGCCAGCAGCCAAGATTTTAACCAAGAGACCCAGTACTTC
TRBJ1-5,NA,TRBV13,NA,CASSLGGYEPQHF,TGTGCCAGCAGCTTAGGCGGGTACGAGCCCCAGCATTTT
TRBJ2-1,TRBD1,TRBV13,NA,CASSFRDRDHEQFF,TGTGCCAGCAGCTTCCGGGACAGGGACCATGAGCAGTTCTTC
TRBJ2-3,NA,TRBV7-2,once,CASSLAVGTVTDTQYF,TGTGCCAGCAGCTTAGCGGTGGGGACGGTCACAGATACGCAGTATTTT
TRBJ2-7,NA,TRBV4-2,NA,CASSQEGGLYYEQYF,TGTGCCAGCAGCCAAGAAGGCGGACTATACTACGAGCAGTACTTC
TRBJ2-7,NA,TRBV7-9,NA,CASSLIDYEQYF,TGTGCCAGCAGCTTAATTGACTACGAGCAGTACTTC
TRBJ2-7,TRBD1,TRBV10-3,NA,CAIKGGTGYEQYF,TGTGCCATCAAGGGGGGGACAGGGTACGAGCAGTACTTC
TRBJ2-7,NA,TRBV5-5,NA,CASSPGEYEQYF,TGTGCCAGCAGCCCGGGGGAATACGAGCAGTACTTC
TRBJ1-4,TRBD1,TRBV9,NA,CASSVDQGAYEKLFF,TGTGCCAGCAGCGTAGATCAGGGGGCTTATGAAAAACTGTTTTTT
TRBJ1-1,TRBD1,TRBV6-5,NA,CASSYGDSSEAFF,TGTGCCAGCAGTTACGGGGACAGTTCTGAAGCTTTCTTT
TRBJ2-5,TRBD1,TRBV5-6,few,CASSGQGAPGETQYF,TGTGCCAGCAGCGGCCAGGGGGCTCCTGGAGAGACCCAGTACTTC
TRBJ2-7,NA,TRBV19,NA,CASSRDTTYEQYF,TGTGCCAGTAGCCGGGACACAACCTACGAGCAGTACTTC
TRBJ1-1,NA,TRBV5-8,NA,CASSQKPGMNTEAFF,TGTGCCAGCAGCCAGAAACCAGGGATGAACACTGAAGCTTTCTTT